This record looks at one T cell receptor (beta chain) sequence and its context. Its antigen has not been determined. It has no much larger one-base neighbor in the sample; base qualities were not kept. The donors were healthy, HIV-negative adults with no recently reported acute infections or vaccinations. Every donor was a Caucasian adult residing in Nashville, Tennessee, USA. In the unsorted samples, tens of millions of PBMCs were counted, and genomic DNA was extracted using the QIAamp DNA Blood Mini kit. After blood collection by leukapheresis, PBMCs were isolated using Ficoll-Histopaque density gradient centrifugation and then cryopreserved in the vapor phase of liquid nitrogen. This entry is derived from a study of shared clonotypes between healthy human individuals (dated by TCRdb to the early 2020s). Regarding the study in general: Two women and a few men aged 18 to 49 years were included in the cohort. The study deeply sequenced blood TCR repertoires of about 5 healthy adults to estimate repertoire size and the extent of clonotype sharing between individuals. To increase sequencing depth and limit assay-specific biases, TCR repertoire library preparation and sequencing were carried out by different laboratories using diverse techniques. Leukapheresis yielded between about 0.85 and 9.5 billion PBMCs per donor. Results the study describes overall, beyond this receptor: Based on pairwise subsampling, the degree of clonotype sharing among donors was expected to be affected by sequencing depth. The small number of donors limited the genetic and exposure-history diversity represented. Sampling was limited to blood, and TCR repertoires in tissue likely differ from TCR repertoires in blood.

Using the deep immunoSEQ assay, TCR CDR3 regions were amplified from genomic DNA by multiplex PCR. Extracted genomic DNA from each cell subset was spread evenly across all wells of several immunoSEQ 96-well plates, with each plate serving as a replicate. For unsorted PBMC, 300 ng genomic DNA, equal to roughly 33,000 T cell genomes, was loaded into each replicate PCR. Genomic DNA from unsorted PBMC was sequenced over ten immunoSEQ deep assay plates. Purified libraries were measured with a Qubit 3.0 fluorometer, size-checked on a Bioanalyzer 2100, and measured again with the KAPA Library Quantification kit. Every immunoSEQ 96-well plate was sequenced on a dedicated single-read 150-cycle Illumina NextSeq 550 flow cell. Under the source paper's analysis protocol: Because the immunoSEQ output included only junctional sequences and no quality scores, the filtering could not be the same as the filtering used for full-length reads. To assign V/J genes and CDR3, sequences were annotated using PyIR, a Python wrapper for IgBLAST v1.9, with IMGT germline references. Any read was removed if the V/J assignment was weak (E-value above 1e-6), the CDR3 was missing, or the read contained stop codons, out-of-frame junctions, or ambiguous translated residues. V3J clonotypes were defined as sequences sharing the same inferred V gene, J gene, and CDR3 amino acid sequence. The percentage overlap between two repertoires was calculated by dividing the number of shared unique clonotypes by the size of the smaller repertoire. RTK rarefaction, the Chao1 estimator, and Recon v2.1 estimates of unobserved clonotypes were used to assess repertoire richness. This is the immuneACCESS table as TCRdb keeps it, with only in-frame sequences that have V and J called. A part of the clones is gone; compared with another copy, unresolved V genes explain less than half, and the rest is unexplained. That table supplies the V and J calls and clone size; D and trimming were determined from the DNA. In all, the sample holds about 530,000 clones, and around 79% of those were seen once. Of the sample, roughly an eighth is held by the ten largest clones.

CDR1 MNHGY and CDR2 SVAAGI are derived from the germline V gene. From cysteine to phenylalanine, the CDR3 is 13 amino acids long. Only the CDR3 part of the read is kept: 39 bases, read in frame from the first base. The germline ends are 8 bases apart after V is trimmed by 5 bases and J by 1 base. The receptor was derived from a woman in her 40s in good health. Some clones in this sample may be carry-over from other donors' samples. The source material was PBMCs. The V and J genes are TRBV6-9 and TRBJ1-1, with the identity of the D gene unclear. The CDR3 corresponds to CASSRTENTEAFF. Read as DNA, the sequence is TGTGCCAGCAGTCGAACAGAGAACACTGAAGCTTTCTTT.